The 7 T cell receptor beta chains below were found in one sample sequenced in a study of human thymus T cells. Method: immunoSEQ multiplex PCR; TCRdb's copy keeps in-frame clones and lacks some. The profile shows 70,000 to 75,000 clones, about 95% of them singletons. Resections obtained during corrective heart surgery supplied the thymus tissue. Sequenced material: thymus tissue. These receptors came from a girl under three years old with a congenital heart defect but otherwise immunologically healthy.

The chain couples TRBV14 to TRBJ1-3; D unresolved. The V end was cut by 4 bases, the J end by 0 bases, with 7 bases between. This CDR3 is built from 14 residues. Germline V CDR1 and CDR2: SGHDN, FVKESK. For the CDR3, the DNA is TGTGCCAGCAGCCGACCCCTCTCTGGAAACACCATATATTTT. Translation gives CASSRPLSGNTIYF.

The gene calls are TRBV5-1 and TRBJ2-1; unclear D gene. This CDR3 has 16 residues. Trimming left V 2 bases short and J 7 bases short, with 19 bases between. Per the germline V gene, CDR1 is SGHRS and CDR2 is YFSETQ. This CDR3 reads CASSLTNSPLRNEQFF. The CDR3 nucleotides are TGCGCCAGCAGCTTAACAAACTCCCCCCTCCGGAATGAGCAGTTCTTC.

The chain has TRBV5-4 and TRBJ2-1; 14 nucleotides agree with TRBD2. This CDR3 region has 15 residues. The junction had 4 bases not matched to a gene; V was cut back by 1 base and J by 10 bases. CDR1 and CDR2 from the germline V gene are SGHNT and YYREEE (reference sequence). The CDR3 nucleotides read TGTGCCAGCAGCTTGCAGGGACTAGCGGGAGACGAGCAGTTCTTC. Protein product: CASSLQGLAGDEQFF.

This chain links TRBV27 with TRBJ2-3; TRBD2 aligns across 7 bases. Per the germline V gene, CDR1 is MNHEY and CDR2 is SMNVEV (reference sequence). Trimming at V came to 5 bases and at J to 0 bases, leaving 8 bases not matched to a gene. The CDR3 covers 16 residues. CDR3 region: CASSPSSGQSTDTQYF. CDR3 in DNA: TGTGCCAGCAGTCCATCTAGCGGCCAAAGCACAGATACGCAGTATTTT.

This clone was detected only once. The chain is built from TRBV19 and TRBJ2-1, with 9 bases aligning to TRBD1. CDR3 length: 15 residues. V trimming: 4 bases; J trimming: 3 bases; junction bases outside the gene matches: 4. CDR1 is LNHDA and CDR2 is SQIVND in the germline V gene (reference sequence). Written as DNA, the CDR3 is TGTGCCAGTAGTAAATGGGACAGGGACTACAATGAGCAGTTCTTC. Translation gives CASSKWDRDYNEQFF.

The V call is TRBV20-1, the J call TRBJ2-7, with a possible D match to TRBD1 (6 bases). From germline, CDR1 is DFQATT and CDR2 SNEGSKA (reference sequence). CDR3 length: 10 residues. The CDR3 DNA is TGCAGTGCTAGTTGCCCGGGACATCCGGTC. Its translation is CSASCPGHPV.

The gene calls are TRBV7-3 and TRBJ2-1; weak D call: TRBD2 (6 bases). The V gene lost 5 bases and the J gene lost 7 bases, with 21 bases spanning the gap. The CDR3 runs 16 residues. Germline loops: CDR1 SGHTA, CDR2 FQGTGA. The CDR3 region has the DNA TGTGCCAGCAGCCCCAGGCCGGGAGTAACGTGGAATGAGCAGTTCTTC. Protein product: CASSPRPGVTWNEQFF.